Presented here are 21 T cell receptor beta chains from one specimen sequenced in a study of cytomegalovirus exposure and HLA in healthy donors (dated by TCRdb to 2016 to 2017). The method behind the library was the immunoSEQ multiplex PCR assay. A mixture of 60 forward primers for TCR Vbeta segments and 13 reverse primers for TCR Jbeta segments was used in the multiplex PCR. The table comes from immuneACCESS by way of TCRdb, which keeps in-frame sequences with V and J called. Part of the clones is missing from these tables; in studies checked, under half for an unresolved V gene and the rest for unknown reasons. The sample table shows about 150,000 clones, and approximately 79% are seen once. Jointly, the top ten make up 4.3% of the sample. Sequencing was carried out using PBMCs. Receptor source: a man aged 18 to 29 in good health and CMV-seropositive.

This rearrangement joins TRBV6-5 to TRBJ1-1; 8 bases agree with TRBD1. CDR1 MNHEY and CDR2 SVGAGI come from the germline V gene. This CDR3 comprises 15 residues. After removal of 4 bases from V and 2 bases from J, the junction contained 6 bases not matched to a gene. CDR3 nucleotides: TGTGCCAGCAGTTCAAGACAGGGGACAAACACTGAAGCTTTCTTT. Translated, it gives CASSSRQGTNTEAFF.

The chain couples TRBV5-1 to TRBJ2-6, with TRBD2 matching 9 bases. The CDR3 has 16 amino acids. Trimming removed 5 bases from V and 2 bases from J; junction bases left unmatched: 5. Germline lookup yields CDR1 SGHRS and CDR2 YFSETQ. The DNA for the CDR3 is TGCGCCAGCAGTCTAGCGGGGTCTCCTGGGGCCAACGTCCTGACTTTC. It is translated as CASSLAGSPGANVLTF.

This clone was picked up a small number of times. This chain links TRBV27 with TRBJ2-7; perhaps TRBD1 as D (6 bases). Per germline, CDR1 MNHEY and CDR2 SMNVEV (reference sequence). CDR3 length: 13 amino acids. The V end lost 6 bases, the J end lost 0 bases, and 9 bases lay between the germline ends. DNA for the CDR3: TGTGCCAGCAGCCCGGACAGCTCCTACGAGCAGTACTTC. It encodes CASSPDSSYEQYF.

CDR3 loop: CASSYSLYEQYF. CDR3 DNA: TGTGCCAGCAGTTACTCGCTCTACGAGCAGTACTTC. The genes are TRBV6-6 and TRBJ2-5; D gene uncertain. Gene TRBJ2-7 matches the end of the DNA better, so the J call may be wrong. There are 12 residues in the CDR3. Germline V gene data show CDR1 as MNHNY and CDR2 as SVGAGI (reference sequence).

This clone was recorded a few times. This rearrangement joins TRBV11-2 to TRBJ1-1; D ambiguous. The CDR3 totals 12 residues. CDR1 and CDR2 from the germline V gene are SGHAT and FQNNGV. V dropped 5 bases and J dropped 3 bases, with 7 bases sitting between them. This chain's CDR3 is CASSPHHTEAFF. The DNA for the CDR3 is TGTGCCAGCAGCCCCCATCACACTGAAGCTTTCTTT.

The genes are TRBV15 and TRBJ1-5; unclear D gene. V gave up 1 base and J gave up 3 bases, with 10 bases separating them. The CDR3 sequence is 15 residues long. CDR1 and CDR2 (germline): LNHNV, YYDKDF (reference sequence). In DNA form, the CDR3 reads TGTGCCACCAGCAGAGGGGAGGTGGTCAATCAGCCCCAGCATTTT. Protein product: CATSRGEVVNQPQHF.

This clone has just a few counts. CDR3 protein: CASSESMETDEAFF. The CDR3 DNA is TGCGCCAGCAGTGAGTCGATGGAGACGGATGAAGCTTTCTTT. This chain links TRBV10-1 with TRBJ1-1; no definite D call. The CDR3 has 14 residues. Germline CDR1 WNHNN, CDR2 SYGVQD (reference sequence). The V gene lost 0 bases and the J gene lost 7 bases, with 12 bases spanning the gap.

The genes are TRBV2 and TRBJ1-1; possible D gene TRBD1, 6 bases. The length of the CDR3 is 15 residues. V was pared by 6 bases and J by 1 base, with 15 bases between. The V gene's germline CDR1 is SNHLY and CDR2 FYNNEI. The CDR3 is CASSLIEGGNTEAFF. CDR3 sequence (DNA): TGTGCCAGCAGCCTAATCGAAGGGGGGAACACTGAAGCTTTCTTT.

The chain has TRBV7-9 and TRBJ1-4; no definite D call. Germline V gene sequence: CDR1 SEHNR, CDR2 FQNEAQ (reference sequence). The CDR3 is 15 residues long. Trimming cost V 5 bases and J 5 bases, with 15 bases left between them. The CDR3 DNA reads as TGTGCCAGCAGCCCCCAGGATAGGCTCAATGAAAAACTGTTTTTT. As protein: CASSPQDRLNEKLFF. Supplemented by reference TRBV7-9 and TRBJ1-4, the full variable domain reads DTGVSQNPRHKITKRGQNVTFRCDPISEHNRLYWYRQTLGQGPEFLTYFQNEAQLEKSRLLSDRFSAERPKGSFSTLEIQRTEQGDSAMYLCASSPQDRLNEKLFFGSGTQLSVL.

This clone was counted once. This chain links TRBV10-2 with TRBJ2-7; TRBD1 matches 9 bases. The CDR3 contains 14 residues. V lost 8 bases, J lost 5 bases, and 10 bases stayed unmatched. The V gene's germline CDR1 is WSHSY and CDR2 SAAADI. CDR3 in amino acids: CASGARDRAHEQYF. CDR3 coding DNA: TGCGCCAGCGGCGCCCGGGACAGGGCCCACGAGCAGTACTTC.

J is TRBJ2-5 and V is TRBV6-5, with TRBD1 as a possible D gene (6 bases). Germline V gene sequence: CDR1 MNHEY, CDR2 SVGAGI. Trimming stripped 9 bases from V and 5 bases from J, with 13 bases between. The CDR3 extends over 12 amino acids. CDR3 region: CASHRVVETQYF. CDR3 in DNA: TGTGCCAGTCACAGGGTGGTGGAGACCCAGTACTTC.

This clone was observed a few times. V gene TRBV19 combines with J gene TRBJ1-2, with D uncertain. This CDR3 has 13 amino acids. Germline V gene data show CDR1 as LNHDA and CDR2 as SQIVND (reference sequence). Deletions cut 1 base from V and 4 bases from J, with 7 bases between. For the CDR3, the DNA is TGTGCCAGTAGTATAGGACCGGGCTATGGCTACACCTTC. Residues: CASSIGPGYGYTF.

J is TRBJ1-2 and V is TRBV4-2; 7 nucleotides match TRBD1. This CDR3 is 16 amino acids long. CDR1 is LGHNA, CDR2 YNFKEQ, per germline. Unmatched junction bases numbered 12, after V lost 4 bases and J lost 4 bases. CDR3 sequence reads: CASSPGATNRGYGYTF. In DNA form, the CDR3 reads TGTGCCAGCAGCCCCGGGGCGACGAACAGGGGCTATGGCTACACCTTC.

The chain joins TRBV6-6 to TRBJ2-2, with unresolved D. Germline values: CDR1 MNHNY, CDR2 SVGAGI (reference sequence). There are 16 residues in the CDR3. The V and J ends lost 0 bases and 9 bases respectively, with 17 bases between them. This chain's CDR3 is CASSYSSRNYVRELFF. The CDR3 region has the DNA TGTGCCAGCAGTTACTCATCGAGAAATTATGTCAGGGAGCTGTTTTTT.

The rearrangement uses TRBV18 and TRBJ2-1; D uncertain. CDR1 KGHSH and CDR2 LQKENI come from the germline V gene. V was trimmed by 2 bases and J by 6 bases, leaving 17 bases between them. The CDR3 runs to 16 residues. The CDR3, as DNA: TGTGCCAGCTCACCAACTATAGGAACCGCTAGCAATGAGCAGTTCTTC. It encodes CASSPTIGTASNEQFF. Looking up the rest from reference TRBV18 and TRBJ2-1 gives the full variable domain: NAGVMQNPRHLVRRRGQEARLRCSPMKGHSHVYWYRQLPEEGLKFMVYLQKENIIDESGMPKERFSAEFPKEGPSILRIQQVVRGDSAAYFCASSPTIGTASNEQFFGPGTRLTVL.

The gene calls are TRBV5-1 and TRBJ2-1; 10 nucleotides agree with TRBD2. V trimming: 4 bases; J trimming: 4 bases; junction bases outside the gene matches: 8. The V gene's germline CDR1 is SGHRS and CDR2 YFSETQ. The CDR3 consists of 16 residues. This CDR3 is CASSGSLAGAYNEQFF. In DNA form, the CDR3 reads TGCGCCAGCAGCGGTTCCCTAGCGGGAGCGTACAATGAGCAGTTCTTC.

The chain has TRBV5-1 and TRBJ1-2, with TRBD1 identical over 12 bases. The V and J ends lost 4 bases and 4 bases, in that order; junction bases with no gene match: 5. CDR1 and CDR2 (germline): SGHRS, YFSETQ. The CDR3 is made up of 15 amino acids. The CDR3 here is CASSEGGQGAYGYTF. CDR3 in DNA: TGCGCCAGCAGCGAGGGGGGACAGGGGGCCTATGGCTACACCTTC.

The chain recombines TRBV10-1 with TRBJ2-3, with a tentative D call TRBD2 (6 bases). The V gene lost 6 bases and the J gene lost 0 bases, with 13 bases spanning the gap. The CDR3 sequence is 15 residues long. The germline CDR1 and CDR2 sequences are WNHNN and SYGVQD (reference sequence). CDR3 DNA: TGCGCCAGCAGGCCAACGGCGGGGAGCACAGATACGCAGTATTTT. Its protein is CASRPTAGSTDTQYF.

The rearrangement uses TRBV14 and TRBJ2-1; D gene unclear. Germline loops: CDR1 SGHDN, CDR2 FVKESK. This CDR3 comprises 14 residues. V lost 1 base, J lost 4 bases, and 8 bases lay in between. The CDR3 spells CASSQARGYNEQFF. The CDR3 nucleotides read TGTGCCAGCAGCCAAGCCAGAGGTTACAATGAGCAGTTCTTC.

The gene calls are TRBV29-1 and TRBJ2-7, with D possibly being TRBD1 (5 bases). The germline V and J ends were trimmed by 4 bases and 4 bases, with 20 bases remaining between them. CDR1 and CDR2 (germline): SQVTM, ANQGSEA. The CDR3 has 15 residues. The CDR3 coding sequence is TGCAGCGTTGCTGGTGGGAAAGAAGCAGGGTACGAGCAGTACTTC. Amino acid sequence: CSVAGGKEAGYEQYF.

In this sample, this clone turned up a few times. The genes are TRBV7-9 and TRBJ1-1; possible D gene TRBD1, 5 bases. This CDR3 has 14 residues. Germline CDR1 is SEHNR and CDR2 is FQNEAQ (reference sequence). Between the trimmed V and J ends, which lost 7 bases and 5 bases, there was a span of 17 bases. The CDR3, as DNA: TGTGCCAGCACCTTCGGGGGACGGGGGACTGAAGCTTTCTTT. Amino acids: CASTFGGRGTEAFF.